These 13 T cell receptor beta chains were sequenced from one sample in a study of T-cell memory formation after mild COVID-19. From the 5' RACE reads, TCRdb called clonotypes with MiXCR, one entry per CDR3 protein. This table has fewer than 650,000 distinct CDR3 sequences, about a fifth appearing once. The specimen was PBMCs or a T cell subset sorted from them (not recorded which). The receptors derive from an adult woman who had mild COVID-19 (a few samples of this study predate the infection). Cell type and time point are not known.

The genes are TRBV24-1 and TRBJ1-5, with 7 bases aligning to TRBD1. The CDR3 totals 15 residues. Germline loops: CDR1 KGHDR, CDR2 SFDVKD. V lost 3 bases and J lost 1; bases outside the gene matches: 2. The CDR3 is CATSDPTGSNQPQHF. DNA for the CDR3: TGTGCCACCAGTGATCCGACAGGGAGCAATCAGCCCCAGCATTTT.

Regarding this clonotype: Sequence at one end of the junction differs from germline and may be a read error. This chain joins TRBV4-3 and TRBJ2-2, with D perhaps TRBD2 (6 bases). The germline V gene has CDR1 LGHNA and CDR2 YSLEER. The CDR3 is 18 residues long. Here the CDR3 DNA reads TGCGCCAGCAGGAGCCACGTTACGGGAGTAGTGAACTCCGGGGAGCTGTTTTTT. Encoded protein: CASRSHVTGVVNSGELFF.

J is TRBJ1-1 and V is TRBV19; D ambiguous. V lost 2 bases to trimming and J lost 4 bases, with 11 bases between them. The germline CDR1 and CDR2 sequences are LNHDA and SQIVND (reference sequence). This CDR3 region has 14 residues. The CDR3 region has the DNA TGTGCCAGTAGTATAAGGAGGGCGGTCACTGAAGCTTTCTTT. Protein sequence: CASSIRRAVTEAFF.

This clonotype was detected only a few times. The chain couples TRBV7-8 to TRBJ2-5, with D unclear. Germline CDR1 and CDR2: SGHVS and FQNEAQ. The V end was cut by 6 bases, the J end by 5 bases, with 13 bases between. This CDR3 is built from 13 residues. The CDR3 bases are TGTGCCAGCAGTATGGCCCCGCTTGAGACCCAGTACTTC. It translates to CASSMAPLETQYF.

V gene TRBV9 combines with J gene TRBJ2-7; weak D call: TRBD2 (5 bases). CDR3 length: 14 residues. Trimming shortened V by 4 bases and J by 0 bases, and 11 bases separated the two germline ends. CDR1 and CDR2 from the germline V gene are SGDLS and YYNGEE. In DNA, the CDR3 is TGTGCCAGCAGCACCGGGGAGAGCTCCTACGAGCAGTACTTC. This sequence encodes CASSTGESSYEQYF.

V is TRBV14 and J is TRBJ1-3; TRBD1 matches 7 bases. Germline loops: CDR1 SGHDN, CDR2 FVKESK. This CDR3 has 14 residues. Germline trimming cut 3 bases from V and 7 bases from J; bases unmatched to any gene: 6. This CDR3 is CASSHTTGRNTIYF. In DNA, the CDR3 is TGTGCCAGCAGCCACACGACAGGGAGGAACACCATATATTTT.

V and J are TRBV5-1 and TRBJ2-1; 7 bases are a match to TRBD1. J was trimmed by 9 bases and V by 1 base; bases with no gene match: 13. The CDR3 has 16 amino acids. Germline V CDR1 and CDR2: SGHRS, YFSETQ. The CDR3 protein is CASSLRADNRGIEQFF. The CDR3 DNA reads TGCGCCAGCAGCTTGCGGGCGGATAACAGGGGAATTGAGCAGTTCTTC. The full variable domain, with the rest looked up from reference TRBV5-1 and TRBJ2-1, is KAGVTQTPRYLIKTRGQQVTLSCSPISGHRSVSWYQQTPGQGLQFLFEYFSETQRNKGNFPGRFSGRQFSNSRSEMNVSTLELGDSALYLCASSLRADNRGIEQFFGPGTRLTVL.

The chain uses TRBV12-3 or TRBV12-4 and TRBJ1-1, with no clear D. The V end lost 3 bases, the J end lost 6 bases, and 14 bases lay between the germline ends. The CDR3 loop spans 14 amino acids. The DNA of the CDR3 is TGTGCCAGCAGTTTTGATTCTTGGGCAGCTGAAGCTTTCTTT. Translated, it gives CASSFDSWAAEAFF.

The chain is built from TRBV2 and TRBJ2-4, with TRBD1 identical over 12 bases. Per germline, CDR1 SNHLY and CDR2 FYNNEI. CDR3 length equals 12 residues. The V segment lost 8 bases and the J segment 15 bases; nucleotides outside the gene matches: 8. The CDR3 loop is CASSGTGGFWYF. The CDR3 DNA is TGTGCCAGCTCGGGGACAGGGGGCTTTTGGTACTTC.

This clonotype came up a few times. This chain uses TRBV7-2 with TRBJ1-5; D might be TRBD1 (5 bases). The germline CDR1 and CDR2 sequences are SGHTA and FQGNSA. The CDR3 extends over 14 amino acids. Trimming left V 2 bases short and J 5 bases short, with 10 bases between. CDR3 nucleotide sequence: TGTGCCAGCAGCTTAATAGTGACAGATCAGCCCCAGCATTTT. Amino acid sequence: CASSLIVTDQPQHF.

This clonotype was detected a few times. This CDR3 is CASSSTDSYEQYF. Written as DNA, the CDR3 is TGTGCCAGCAGCTCTACAGATTCCTACGAGCAGTACTTC. The J gene is TRBJ2-7, the V gene TRBV7-2, with unresolved D. The CDR3 length is 13 residues. CDR1 is SGHTA, CDR2 FQGNSA, per germline. V was shortened by 4 bases and J by 1 base, with 8 bases between the two germline ends.

This clonotype has a count of ten or more. CDR3 in DNA: TGCAGTGCTCCCACGGTTTCCTACGAGCAGTACTTC. Its translation: CSAPTVSYEQYF. The chain couples TRBV20-1 to TRBJ2-7; D is unresolved. Per the germline V gene, CDR1 is DFQATT and CDR2 is SNEGSKA (reference sequence). V lost 5 bases, J lost 1 base, and 9 bases lay in between. The CDR3 covers 12 residues.

This chain connects TRBV27 to TRBJ2-3; tentative D call: TRBD2 (5 bases). Trimming left V 6 bases short and J 0 bases short, with 13 bases between. This CDR3 contains 15 residues. CDR1 MNHEY and CDR2 SMNVEV come from the germline V gene (reference sequence). This chain's CDR3 is CASRARGYSTDTQYF. CDR3 DNA sequence: TGTGCCAGCAGAGCGCGCGGGTATAGCACAGATACGCAGTATTTT.